This T cell receptor (beta chain) came from a study of shared clonotypes between healthy human individuals. Deletions cut 3 bases from V and 4 bases from J, with 8 bases between. The CDR3 is 13 amino acids. The germline V gene has CDR1 SGHTA and CDR2 FQGNSA. This clone was seen once. Its target is not known. The study, taken as a whole, reports: Owing to a small donor count, the genetic and exposure-history diversity represented was limited.

Sorted subsets were amplified in replicate PCRs using about 210 ng DNA, roughly 30,000 T cell genomes. Sequencing used immunoSEQ multiplex PCR; TCRdb keeps in-frame clones, though not all of them. Of some 740,000 clones listed, approximately 92% are singletons. CD8 cells classed as naive were CD45RO-negative and positively selected for CCR7, excluding terminally differentiated effector memory CD45RA+ cells. The chain has TRBV7-2 and TRBJ2-3; D is unresolved. The source of this sequence is a man aged 25-40 years in good health. The sequenced material came from naive CD8+ T cells sorted from blood. The CDR3 bases are TGTGCCAGCAGCTTTCCAAACGCAGATACGCAGTATTTT. Translating it yields CASSFPNADTQYF.